Sequencing of this TCR beta chain was carried out in a study of T cells after yellow fever vaccination. Points from the study as a whole: Booster sampling recovered most clones from primary vaccination (roughly 96% CD4, roughly 88% CD8).

The CDR3 spans 15 residues. The ends were cut back, 0 bases at V and 3 bases at J, with 13 bases in the middle. Germline lookup yields CDR1 SGHRS and CDR2 YFSETQ. 5'RACE template switching added a universal primer site and UMIs to TCR cDNA. TCRdb called the 5' RACE reads again in MiXCR, with one record for every CDR3 protein. The sample carries 350,000 to 450,000 distinct CDR3 sequences, over 5% recorded once. This clonotype was observed a few times. The antigen remains unidentified. Here the sequenced sample was PBMCs, taken 5 days after the yellow fever booster vaccination. The receptor was derived from a man aged 25 to 40 who received the YFV17D yellow fever vaccine. This sequence joins TRBV5-1 and TRBJ2-7; D may be TRBD1 (6 bases). CDR3 protein: CASSLGGTGFYEQYF. CDR3 DNA: TGCGCCAGCAGCTTGGGAGGTACAGGGTTCTACGAGCAGTACTTC.